A selection of T cell receptor beta chains follows, all from one sample in a study of identical twins. Each CDR3 protein gets one entry after TCRdb re-called the 5' RACE reads with MiXCR. Here the sample spans roughly 720,000 distinct CDR3 sequences, around a sixth being singletons. The same sample was also studied in work on T cells expressing NK-cell markers.

The sample comprised PBMCs. The receptors derive from a woman aged 18-35 years in good health. CDR3s include the opening cysteine and the closing phenylalanine or tryptophan.

cdr3_aa v_call
CATSDRRSSSYNEQFF TRBV24-1
CASSLGGGARGYTF TRBV5-1
CASSQDGQTPGEQYF TRBV4-3
CASRLAGLITDTQYF TRBV7-8
CASRTSGAMADTQYF TRBV12-3/TRBV12-4
CSARDPGGGWTEAFF TRBV20-1
CASRLRGGGSDTIYF TRBV12-3/TRBV12-4
CASSLLRGTMEQYF TRBV5-1
CASSPGGVTDEQFF TRBV7-9
CATQRDTNTGELFF TRBV5-1
CASMVGGRVTDTQYF TRBV12-3/TRBV12-4
CASSSIAGKQFF TRBV12-3/TRBV12-4
CASNDVDRRETQYF TRBV7-2
CSASQVVRGTGGYTF TRBV20-1
CASSQDKGSHTDTQYF TRBV4-1
CASSLVGTGEETQYF TRBV6-1
CASSESGRNYEQYF TRBV25-1
CASSDRGQAFF TRBV12-3/TRBV12-4
CASSAAEQFF TRBV25-1
CASSLSTIGTEQFF TRBV12-3/TRBV12-4
CASKQGNNEQFF TRBV2
CASSRDWNSYNEQFF TRBV27
CASSPGKQGDLRQETQYF TRBV4-3
CASSGGGGPTGELFF TRBV9
CASSLGPQTGNTIYF TRBV12-3/TRBV12-4
CASSPPLSSGRLAKNIQYF TRBV18
CASSFAGGPGDTQYF TRBV6-5
CASTWGGGGTDTQYF TRBV12-3/TRBV12-4
CASSRLGNTGELFF TRBV6-1
CASSYDEGASNTGELFF TRBV6-5
CAGGQVGNSPLHF TRBV7-2
CASRPGGGGYTF TRBV12-3/TRBV12-4
CASSLGGPMNTEAFF TRBV5-1
CASSLVLNQPQHF TRBV12-3/TRBV12-4
CAIGPGTAVAYEQYF TRBV5-5
CASSGDSDYGYTF TRBV5-1
CASSEEGGTAGELFF TRBV3-1
CATSRLTFRGSGYGYTF TRBV15
CASSLPFIAGNEKLFF TRBV28
CSGLHKNTGELFF TRBV29-1
CASSVFRGSSQPQHF TRBV6-1
CSARDPRGRNYGYTF TRBV20-1
CASSPAGLGTEAFF TRBV11-2
CSAAMGRSNYGYTF TRBV29-1
CASSYTSASIVYEQYF TRBV5-1